This T cell receptor (beta chain) comes out of a study of response to subunit inactivated influenza vaccine. Per germline, CDR1 SNHLY and CDR2 FYNNEI. This CDR3 has 15 residues. General study findings and limits: The authors put forward the suggestion that each seasonal influenza vaccination may bring in only a limited number of new T cells.

The sample holds a few counts of this clonotype. Its antigen is still unknown. The germline gene is not matched at one end of the junction; a read error may be the cause. TCRdb fed the RT-PCR reads into MiXCR, producing one record per CDR3 protein. The sample holds about 650,000 distinct CDR3 sequences, 15% to 17% seen once. This sample comprised PBMCs from blood, obtained 11 to 12 days after vaccination. The V and J genes are TRBV2 and TRBJ2-2, with 8 bases lining up with TRBD1. This TCR came from a man over 45 who received an inactivated influenza vaccine. The CDR3 DNA follows: TGTGCCAGCAGCGAAGGACAGGGTTACGCCGGGGAGCTGTTTTTT. Translating it yields CASSEGQGYAGELFF.